This is a list of T cell receptor beta chains from one sample in a study of OX40 agonist ivuxolimab in advanced cancers. Assay: immunoSEQ multiplex PCR; the TCRdb copy retains only in-frame clones and omits some. This repertoire shows 60,000 to 80,000 clones, roughly 89% found once; its top ten account for about an eighth. Sequenced here: CD4+ or CD8+ T cells sorted from blood, sampled in a trial of the OX40 agonist ivuxolimab. Receptor source: an adult with an advanced solid tumor such as melanoma, head and neck, liver or kidney cancer. The CDR3 runs from the conserved cysteine through the conserved F or W. Fields, in order: V gene, D gene, clone size, J gene, CDR3 protein, CDR3 DNA. A D gene is named only where the DNA matches it firmly. The listing skips clone size in some rows; elsewhere it reads once, few, many or a size class.

v_call: TRBV10-3
d_call: -
clone_size: -
j_call: TRBJ1-4
cdr3_aa: CATGAGNNEKLFF
cdr3_nt: TGTGCCACAGGGGCGGGGAATAATGAAAAACTGTTTTTT

v_call: TRBV18
d_call: -
clone_size: -
j_call: TRBJ1-5
cdr3_aa: CASSPGLSNQPQHF
cdr3_nt: TGTGCCAGCTCCCCAGGGCTTAGCAATCAGCCCCAGCATTTT

v_call: TRBV5-6
d_call: -
clone_size: -
j_call: TRBJ2-3
cdr3_aa: CASSQLRTDTQYF
cdr3_nt: TGTGCCAGCAGCCAACTACGCACAGATACGCAGTATTTT

v_call: TRBV6-1
d_call: -
clone_size: once
j_call: TRBJ2-3
cdr3_aa: CASSVYSLTDTQYF
cdr3_nt: TGTGCCAGCAGTGTGTATAGCTTGACAGATACGCAGTATTTT

v_call: TRBV28
d_call: -
clone_size: -
j_call: TRBJ1-1
cdr3_aa: CASTLEGTEAFF
cdr3_nt: TGTGCCAGCACTCTTGAGGGCACTGAAGCTTTCTTT

v_call: TRBV7-3
d_call: TRBD1
clone_size: -
j_call: TRBJ1-2
cdr3_aa: CASSLLGTGSFGGYTF
cdr3_nt: TGTGCCAGCAGCTTGCTCGGGACAGGGAGTTTTGGGGGCTACACCTTC

v_call: TRBV6-6
d_call: TRBD1
clone_size: -
j_call: TRBJ2-4
cdr3_aa: CASNLQGDLNIQYF
cdr3_nt: TGTGCCAGCAACTTACAGGGGGATTTAAACATTCAGTACTTC

v_call: TRBV6-4
d_call: TRBD1
clone_size: -
j_call: TRBJ2-1
cdr3_aa: CASRDRVGSYNEQFF
cdr3_nt: TGTGCCAGCAGGGACAGGGTGGGATCTTACAATGAGCAGTTCTTC

v_call: TRBV15
d_call: TRBD1
clone_size: -
j_call: TRBJ2-2
cdr3_aa: CATSRETGFTGELFF
cdr3_nt: TGTGCCACCAGCAGAGAGACAGGGTTCACCGGGGAGCTGTTTTTT

v_call: TRBV7-2
d_call: -
clone_size: -
j_call: TRBJ2-3
cdr3_aa: CASSYLGVGVADTQYF
cdr3_nt: TGTGCCAGCAGCTACCTAGGAGTGGGGGTAGCAGATACGCAGTATTTT

v_call: TRBV15
d_call: TRBD2
clone_size: -
j_call: TRBJ2-7
cdr3_aa: CATSRDPRGGYDEQYF
cdr3_nt: TGTGCCACCAGCAGAGACCCGCGGGGGGGCTATGATGAGCAGTACTTC

v_call: TRBV6-5
d_call: -
clone_size: -
j_call: TRBJ1-4
cdr3_aa: CASSPKNEKLFF
cdr3_nt: TGTGCCAGCAGTCCAAAGAATGAAAAACTGTTTTTT

v_call: TRBV27
d_call: -
clone_size: few
j_call: TRBJ2-3
cdr3_aa: CASSRVGLGPPSNTDTQYF
cdr3_nt: TGTGCCAGCAGTCGGGTGGGCTTGGGGCCCCCTTCTAACACAGATACGCAGTATTTT

v_call: TRBV5-5
d_call: -
clone_size: -
j_call: TRBJ2-7
cdr3_aa: CASSPGGDPYEQYF
cdr3_nt: TGTGCCAGCAGCCCGGGCGGGGACCCCTACGAGCAGTACTTC

v_call: TRBV7-9
d_call: -
clone_size: -
j_call: TRBJ1-2
cdr3_aa: CASRGTEYYGYTF
cdr3_nt: TGTGCCAGCAGGGGGACGGAGTACTATGGCTACACCTTC

v_call: TRBV4-2
d_call: -
clone_size: -
j_call: TRBJ2-7
cdr3_aa: CASSQDWSYEQYF
cdr3_nt: TGTGCCAGCAGCCAAGATTGGTCTTACGAGCAGTACTTC

v_call: TRBV6-5
d_call: -
clone_size: -
j_call: TRBJ2-3
cdr3_aa: CASSYRLPDTQYF
cdr3_nt: TGTGCCAGCAGTTACCGTCTCCCAGATACGCAGTATTTT